The source of this T cell receptor beta chain is a study of CD8 T cells in ankylosing spondylitis. Germline V gene lookup returns CDR1 SGHAT and CDR2 FQNNGV. The CDR3 contains 18 residues. With V trimmed by 4 bases and J by 1 base, 4 bases remained unmatched. Study-level findings and limits: Disease-linked clones were CD8+ and relatively rare in peripheral blood. Significant enrichment of disease-linked clones was reported in matched ankylosing spondylitis synovial fluid. Apparently characteristic of ankylosing spondylitis blood was a TCR beta motif (under ten highly homologous variants).

This clonotype appeared a few times. Antigen unknown. The authors made TCR beta libraries by quantitative 5'-RACE with molecular barcodes. MiXCR was run by TCRdb on the 5' RACE reads, yielding one entry per CDR3 protein. The sample lists approximately 140,000 distinct CDR3 sequences; 9.3% were seen once. The sequenced material came from blood, either unsorted or a sorted T cell fraction (not recorded which). This receptor was taken from a male donor with ankylosing spondylitis or in good health (not recorded which). V usage is TRBV11-2 and J usage is TRBJ2-2, with 15 bases lining up with TRBD2. CDR3 loop: CASSSPGLAGGNTGELFF. As DNA, the CDR3 is TGTGCCAGCAGCTCACCGGGACTAGCGGGAGGGAACACCGGGGAGCTGTTTTTT.